Reported below is one T cell receptor beta chain. The sample belongs to a study of blood T cell repertoires in COVID-19. The overall study: Donors in the United States, Italy and Spain gave samples during acute or convalescent COVID-19. The cDNA or gDNA used as material had been derived from T cells, B-cell-depleted T cells, or PBMCs.

Source study methods: Estimation of nucleated cell counts was performed using reference gene primer amplification. The protocol was immunoSEQ multiplex PCR, while the TCRdb copy is restricted to in-frame clones and leaves out a portion. The DNA was the basis for D and trimming; V, J and clone size are from that table. The data contain over 300,000 clones, nearly 90% of them singletons. This sequence originates from a man aged 18 to 30 with active or convalescent COVID-19. The sequencing sample was made of peripheral blood.

CDR3 sequence (DNA): TGTGCCAGCAGCTTCGGGACAGGGGGCCTTCGGGAAAAACTGTTTTTT. It codes for CASSFGTGGLREKLFF. The genes are TRBV5-4 and TRBJ1-4; TRBD1 matches 12 bases. In germline, CDR1 is SGHNT, CDR2 YYREEE (reference sequence). J lost 8 bases, V lost 2 bases, and 7 bases had no gene match. The CDR3 spans 16 residues.